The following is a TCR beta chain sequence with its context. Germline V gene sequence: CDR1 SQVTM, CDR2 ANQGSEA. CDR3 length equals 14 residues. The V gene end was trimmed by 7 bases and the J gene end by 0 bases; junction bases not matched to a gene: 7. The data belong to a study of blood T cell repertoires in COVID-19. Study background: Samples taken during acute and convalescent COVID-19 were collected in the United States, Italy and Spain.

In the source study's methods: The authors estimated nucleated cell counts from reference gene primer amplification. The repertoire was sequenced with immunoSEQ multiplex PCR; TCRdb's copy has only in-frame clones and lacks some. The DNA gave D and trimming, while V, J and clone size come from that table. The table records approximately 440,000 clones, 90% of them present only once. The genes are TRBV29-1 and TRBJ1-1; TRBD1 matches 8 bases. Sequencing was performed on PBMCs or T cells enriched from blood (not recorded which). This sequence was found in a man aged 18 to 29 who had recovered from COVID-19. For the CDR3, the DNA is TGCAGCGCTTCCAGGACAGGGCTGAACACTGAAGCTTTCTTT. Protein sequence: CSASRTGLNTEAFF.